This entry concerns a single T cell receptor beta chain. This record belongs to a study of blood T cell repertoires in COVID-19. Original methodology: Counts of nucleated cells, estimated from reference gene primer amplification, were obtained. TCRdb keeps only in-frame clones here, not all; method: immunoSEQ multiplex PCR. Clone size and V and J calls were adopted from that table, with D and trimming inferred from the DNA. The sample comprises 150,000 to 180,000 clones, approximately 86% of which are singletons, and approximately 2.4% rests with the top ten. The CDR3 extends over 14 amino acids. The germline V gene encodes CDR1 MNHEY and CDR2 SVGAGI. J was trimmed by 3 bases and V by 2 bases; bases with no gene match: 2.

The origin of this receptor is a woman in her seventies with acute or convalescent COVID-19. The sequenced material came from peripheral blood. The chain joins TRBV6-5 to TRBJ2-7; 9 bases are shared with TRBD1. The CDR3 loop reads CASSYRGQGYEQYF. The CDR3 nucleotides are TGTGCCAGCAGTTACCGGGGACAGGGCTACGAGCAGTACTTC.